The T cell receptor beta chain under discussion was sequenced for a study of T-cell reconstitution after alpha-beta-depleted transplantation in children. TCRbeta library construction was performed incorporating unique molecular identifiers. TCRdb reanalysed the PCR reads using MiXCR and keeps one entry per CDR3 protein. The sample yields around 370,000 distinct CDR3 sequences, about 9.3% seen once. The sequence came from a human donor who donated a stem cell graft to a child with acute lymphoblastic leukemia. This specimen was PBMCs from the stem cell graft donor, taken from the stem cell graft.

CDR3 in DNA: TGTGCCAGCGCTAGCGGGAGGGGGGCCACAGATACGCAGTATTTT. It translates to CASASGRGATDTQYF. This chain joins TRBV12-3 or TRBV12-4 and TRBJ2-3, with 12 bases that match TRBD2. The CDR3 is made up of 15 amino acids. Germline trimming cut 8 bases from V and 2 bases from J; bases unmatched to any gene: 5.